These 19 T cell receptor beta chains share one sample of origin, sequenced in a study of cytomegalovirus exposure and HLA in healthy donors. Only in-frame clones appear in the TCRdb table, and some are missing; sequencing was by immunoSEQ multiplex PCR. The sample has some 240,000 clones, around 86% seen once. Sample: PBMCs. The receptors shown here come from a woman aged 18-29 years in good health and CMV-seropositive.

The chain uses TRBV12-5 and TRBJ2-3; tentative D call: TRBD1 (6 bases). The CDR3 sequence is 16 residues long. CDR1 is LGHNT and CDR2 is FRNRAP in the germline V gene. V shed 3 bases and J shed 5 bases, with 18 bases lying between them. The CDR3 sequence: CASGFHTRGAGDTQYF. In DNA form, the CDR3 reads TGTGCTAGTGGTTTCCACACCAGGGGTGCAGGAGATACGCAGTATTTT.

This chain connects TRBV10-3 to TRBJ2-7; 9 positions match TRBD2. The J segment lost 6 bases and the V segment lost 4 bases, leaving 4 bases of the junction unmatched. Germline V lookup: CDR1 ENHRY, CDR2 SYGVKD. The CDR3 consists of 13 residues. The CDR3 nucleotides are TGTGCCATCAGTGGCGGGAGGGGTTCCGAGCAGTACTTC. It is translated as CAISGGRGSEQYF.

The chain combines TRBV6-5 with TRBJ1-5; a weak D match, TRBD1 (6 bases). Deletions cut 8 bases from V and 6 bases from J, with 17 bases between. This CDR3 has 14 residues. From germline, CDR1 is MNHEY and CDR2 SVGAGI. The CDR3 loop reads CASAYRARGQPQHF. CDR3 DNA sequence: TGTGCCAGCGCGTACAGGGCCCGGGGTCAGCCCCAGCATTTT.

The CDR3 region is CASSQGQGSYGYTF. CDR3 DNA sequence: TGCGCCAGCAGCCAAGGCCAGGGGAGCTATGGCTACACCTTC. This rearrangement joins TRBV4-1 to TRBJ1-2, with D perhaps TRBD1 (6 bases). The CDR3 has 14 residues. The germline gives CDR1 MGHRA, CDR2 YSYEKL. V lost 1 base and J lost 4, with 10 bases in between.

The rearrangement uses TRBV30 and TRBJ1-3; D is unresolved. V lost 0 bases and J 0 bases, leaving 12 bases between the germline ends. Per germline, CDR1 GTSNPN and CDR2 SVGIG (reference sequence). CDR3 length: 16 residues. Written as DNA, the CDR3 is TGTGCCTGGAGTGTTTTCCGGGTCGGCTCTGGAAACACCATATATTTT. It specifies CAWSVFRVGSGNTIYF.

In this sample, this clone turned up once. The chain couples TRBV30 to TRBJ1-4; D perhaps matches TRBD1 (5 bases). This CDR3 has 14 amino acids. Between the trimmed V and J ends, which lost 2 bases and 6 bases, there was a span of 13 bases. Per the germline V gene, CDR1 is GTSNPN and CDR2 is SVGIG (reference sequence). The CDR3 DNA reads TGTGCCTGGAGTAAACAGGTGAATCATGAAAAACTGTTTTTT. It translates to CAWSKQVNHEKLFF.

The chain combines TRBV28 with TRBJ1-5, with 10 bases lining up with TRBD1. From germline, CDR1 is MDHEN and CDR2 SYDVKM. The trim removed 6 bases at V and 0 bases at J, leaving 5 bases unmatched. This CDR3 comprises 16 residues. CDR3 loop: CASSKTGGYSNQPQHF. The CDR3 nucleotides read TGTGCCAGCAGCAAGACAGGGGGCTATAGCAATCAGCCCCAGCATTTT.

V is TRBV7-8 and J is TRBJ1-2, with 11 bases lining up with TRBD1. In germline, CDR1 is SGHVS, CDR2 FQNEAQ. CDR3 length equals 14 residues. V trimming: 5 bases; J trimming: 5 bases; junction bases outside the gene matches: 4. CDR3 region: CASSTDRGPYGYTF. In nucleotides, the CDR3 is TGTGCCAGCAGCACGGACAGGGGGCCGTATGGCTACACCTTC.

V gene TRBV6-5 combines with J gene TRBJ1-1; D not certain. CDR3 size: 14 residues. In germline, CDR1 is MNHEY, CDR2 SVGAGI. Trimming shortened V by 5 bases and J by 4 bases, and 14 bases separated the two germline ends. CDR3 in amino acids: CASSGSRAPTEAFF. The CDR3 DNA reads as TGTGCCAGCAGTGGCTCGCGGGCGCCCACTGAAGCTTTCTTT.

V is TRBV9 and J is TRBJ2-7; D perhaps matches TRBD2 (6 bases). Germline loops: CDR1 SGDLS, CDR2 YYNGEE. This CDR3 contains 15 residues. V was trimmed by 4 bases and J by 4 bases, leaving 18 bases between them. The CDR3 nucleotides read TGTGCCAGCAGCAGGGGAGGAGGGGCCGGGTACGAGCAGTACTTC. It specifies CASSRGGGAGYEQYF. The whole variable domain, filled in from reference TRBV9 and TRBJ2-7, reads DSGVTQTPKHLITATGQRVTLRCSPRSGDLSVYWYQQSLDQGLQFLIQYYNGEERAKGNILERFSAQQFPDLHSELNLSSLELGDSALYFCASSRGGGAGYEQYFGPGTRLTVT.

CDR3 sequence reads: CASSHGGTSGRGDTQYF. The CDR3 nucleotides read TGTGCCAGCAGCCATGGGGGGACTAGCGGCCGAGGAGATACGCAGTATTTT. The chain has TRBV11-2 and TRBJ2-3, with TRBD2 matching over 11 bases. CDR1 SGHAT and CDR2 FQNNGV come from the germline V gene. The V gene end was trimmed by 5 bases and the J gene end by 5 bases; junction bases not matched to a gene: 12. The CDR3 spans 17 residues.

V is TRBV10-2 and J is TRBJ2-1; D possibly corresponds to TRBD2 (7 bases). Trimming left V 5 bases short and J 3 bases short, with 17 bases between. This CDR3 is built from 16 residues. Germline-derived CDR1 and CDR2 are WSHSY and SAAADI. CDR3 coding DNA: TGCGCCAGCAGTATCTCGGGAGGCAGGGGCTACAATGAGCAGTTCTTC. Protein: CASSISGGRGYNEQFF.

The chain is built from TRBV27 and TRBJ2-3; TRBD1 might be the D (6 bases). The CDR3 has 13 residues. The V and J ends lost 5 bases and 6 bases respectively, with 12 bases between them. Germline V lookup: CDR1 MNHEY, CDR2 SMNVEV (reference sequence). CDR3 coding DNA: TGTGCCAGCAGTGACAGGCCCGGGGATACGCAGTATTTT. As protein: CASSDRPGDTQYF.

This rearrangement joins TRBV10-1 to TRBJ1-1; D remains ambiguous. CDR1 and CDR2 from the germline V gene are WNHNN and SYGVQD (reference sequence). CDR3 length: 15 residues. With 3 bases removed from V and 4 bases from J, the gap between germline ends came to 15 bases. This CDR3 is CASSESRVRSTEAFF. The CDR3 coding sequence is TGCGCCAGCAGTGAATCCCGGGTCCGGAGCACTGAAGCTTTCTTT.

This clone came up once. The CDR3 loop is CASSVPDRGRTSGRAHTQYF. CDR3 bases: TGTGCCAGTAGTGTCCCGGACAGGGGAAGGACTAGCGGGAGGGCCCATACGCAGTATTTT. The chain uses TRBV19 and TRBJ2-3; TRBD2 matches at 15 bases. The CDR3 has 20 amino acids. Losses at the gene ends were 5 bases for V and 7 bases for J; bases not matched to a gene: 19. The germline V gene encodes CDR1 LNHDA and CDR2 SQIVND (reference sequence).

CDR3 nucleotides: TGCAGCGCCGCTCAGGGCCAAAATCAGCCCCAGCATTTT. Its translation is CSAAQGQNQPQHF. V gene TRBV29-1 combines with J gene TRBJ1-5; D may be TRBD1 (5 bases). This CDR3 contains 13 residues. Per the germline V gene, CDR1 is SQVTM and CDR2 is ANQGSEA. Trimming pared 7 bases from V and 4 bases from J, leaving 14 bases between.

The rearrangement links TRBV19 to TRBJ2-3, with 8 bases that match TRBD2. CDR1 LNHDA and CDR2 SQIVND come from the germline V gene (reference sequence). This CDR3 has 12 amino acids. Here the CDR3 reads CGSGGRTDTQYF. The CDR3 region has the DNA TGTGGGTCGGGAGGGAGAACAGATACGCAGTATTTT.

This clone was seen only a few times. The genes are TRBV5-7 and TRBJ2-7, with TRBD1 as a possible D gene (6 bases). TRBV5-7 is known as an ORF, though its function is uncertain. The CDR3 has 14 amino acids. V was clipped by 4 bases and J by 3 bases, with 14 bases between them. The CDR3 loop is CASSIGTPNYEQYF. Written as DNA, the CDR3 is TGTGCCAGCAGCATCGGGACACCGAACTACGAGCAGTACTTC.

The V and J genes are TRBV25-1 and TRBJ2-7; 12 positions match TRBD1. The CDR3 extends over 13 amino acids. The junction had 4 bases not matched to a gene; V was cut back by 8 bases and J by 5 bases. Germline values: CDR1 MGHDK, CDR2 SYGVNS. This CDR3 reads CASCGTGGNEQYF. The CDR3 coding sequence is TGTGCCAGCTGTGGGACAGGGGGCAACGAGCAGTACTTC.